This T cell receptor beta chain was identified in a study of identifying expanded T cells in peripheral blood. The CDR3 covers 15 residues. Deletions cut 0 bases from V and 7 bases from J, with 15 bases between. The germline CDR1 and CDR2 sequences are SGHDN and FVKESK. Using immunoSEQ multiplex PCR, the repertoire was profiled, and TCRdb retains in-frame clones only, with some absent. The sample includes some 93,000 clones, roughly 86% of them seen just once. The J gene is TRBJ1-1, the V gene TRBV14; the D gene is possibly TRBD1 (5 bases). Sequences were obtained from blood. The sequence was collected from a person between 18 and 69 years old in good health. The CDR3, as DNA: TGTGCCAGCAGCCAAGATCAGGTGACAGTCTTTGAAGCTTTCTTT. It yields the protein CASSQDQVTVFEAFF.